This TCR beta chain was found in a study of shared clonotypes between healthy human individuals. Study-level points and caveats: Naive CD4 clonotype sharing across four donors was around 5%. Among donors, clonotype sharing was expected to be affected by sequencing depth. There were few donors, and this limited the genetic and exposure-history diversity represented.

Terminally differentiated effector memory CD45RA+ cells were excluded by CCR7 positive selection of CD45RO-negative cells. Profiling relied on immunoSEQ multiplex PCR, and the TCRdb table lists in-frame clones only, not all of them. The sample records approximately 1.9 million clones, roughly 93% being singletons. The V segment lost 6 bases and the J segment 0 bases; nucleotides outside the gene matches: 1. Germline assignment: CDR1 SEHNR and CDR2 FQNEAQ (reference sequence). This CDR3 spans 13 amino acids. On this clone: Its antigen is not known.

The rearrangement joins TRBV7-9 to TRBJ2-7; 8 bases agree with TRBD1. Sequenced: naive CD8+ T cells from PBMCs. This clonotype originated in a man younger than 35 in good health. Some clones in this sample may be carry-over from other donors' samples. The DNA of the CDR3 is TGTGCCAGCAGGGACAGGGTCTCCTACGAGCAGTACTTC. Residues: CASRDRVSYEQYF.